A selection of T cell receptor beta chains follows, all from one sample in a study of blood T cell repertoires in COVID-19. The table came from immunoSEQ multiplex PCR; TCRdb's copy has only in-frame clones and leaves some out. The sample includes roughly 230,000 clones, 88% of them seen just once. Sample: peripheral blood. The receptors here all came from a man between 65 and 85 years old with acute or convalescent COVID-19. The CDR3 runs from the conserved cysteine through the conserved F or W. Fields, in order: D gene, CDR3 length, V gene, clone size, J gene, CDR3 DNA, CDR3 protein. D genes are given only for firm matches. Size values are once, few and many counts, or a class for expanded clones, and some rows have none.

TRBD1	15	TRBV11-2	-	TRBJ2-7	TGTGCCAGCAGCTTAGTAGGGACAGGGGAATACGAGCAGTACTTC	CASSLVGTGEYEQYF
TRBD1	17	TRBV28	-	TRBJ1-2	TGTGCCAGCAGTTTCGTGGCACATCTCGGGACAGGGAGTGGCTACACCTTC	CASSFVAHLGTGSGYTF
-	14	TRBV9	-	TRBJ1-6	TGTGCCAGCAGCCGGACAGATACAAATTCACCCCTCCACTTT	CASSRTDTNSPLHF
-	15	TRBV4-1	-	TRBJ1-5	TGCGCCAGCAGCCAAGGACAGGTCGGCAATCAGCCCCAGCATTTT	CASSQGQVGNQPQHF
-	17	TRBV5-1	-	TRBJ2-7	TGCGCCAGCAGGATCCAGCCAGGGCTGAACCCAACCTACGAGCAGTACTTC	CASRIQPGLNPTYEQYF
-	15	TRBV2	-	TRBJ1-1	TGTGCCAGCAGTGAAGCCCCAGGTTGGAACACTGAAGCTTTCTTT	CASSEAPGWNTEAFF
TRBD2	15	TRBV9	-	TRBJ2-3	TGTGCTAAAACTTCGGGCGGGAGTAAAACAGATACGCAGTATTTT	CAKTSGGSKTDTQYF
TRBD2	17	TRBV4-1	-	TRBJ2-5	TGCGCAGCAGCTAAGAGACTAGCGGGTATCTACCAAGAGACCCAGTACTTC	CAAAKRLAGIYQETQYF
TRBD1	16	TRBV5-5	-	TRBJ2-7	TGTGCCAGCATCAAGGCACCGACAGGGTCCCCCTACGAGCAGTACTTC	CASIKAPTGSPYEQYF
-	12	TRBV28	-	TRBJ1-1	TGTGCCAGCAGACCCTCAATCGCGGAAGCTTTCTTT	CASRPSIAEAFF
TRBD1	16	TRBV5-5	-	TRBJ2-7	TGTGCCAGCAGCCAAGACCCCCGGGACAGGGGCTACGAGCAGTACTTC	CASSQDPRDRGYEQYF
TRBD1	16	TRBV28	-	TRBJ2-1	TGTGCCAGCAGTGGCGCCGGGACAGAGAGTAGGAGTGAGCAGTTCTTC	CASSGAGTESRSEQFF
TRBD1	16	TRBV27	once	TRBJ1-6	TGTGCCAGCAGTCCCCGTTCGACAGGGAAGACTTCACCCCTCCACTTT	CASSPRSTGKTSPLHF
-	15	TRBV6-1	-	TRBJ2-1	TGTGCCAGCAGTGAGGACTGGGCATCCTACAATGAGCAGTTCTTC	CASSEDWASYNEQFF
-	13	TRBV25-1	-	TRBJ1-1	TGTGCCAGCAGTGTCACAGCTTACACTGAGGCTTTCTTT	CASSVTAYTEAFF
-	15	TRBV6-5	-	TRBJ1-4	TGTGCCAGCAGCGTGGGTGGGGCTCCTAATGAAAAACTGTTTTTT	CASSVGGAPNEKLFF
TRBD1	12	TRBV28	-	TRBJ2-7	TGTGCCACCCGACAGGGGTCGTACGAGCAGTACTTC	CATRQGSYEQYF
-	13	TRBV20-1	-	TRBJ1-3	TGCAGTGCTAGTATTCTCTCTGGAAACACCATATATTTT	CSASILSGNTIYF
-	15	TRBV6-5	-	TRBJ1-1	TGTGCCAGCAGTTACTCGATACAGGCGAACACTGAAGCTTTCTTT	CASSYSIQANTEAFF
TRBD1	17	TRBV15	-	TRBJ1-5	TGTGCCACCAGCAGAATCGGACAGGTAGGGCGCAATCAGCCCCAGCATTTT	CATSRIGQVGRNQPQHF
TRBD1	14	TRBV28	-	TRBJ2-4	TGTGCCAGCACAAATCCAGGGGGCTCGGACATTCAGTACTTC	CASTNPGGSDIQYF
-	15	TRBV6-5	-	TRBJ1-2	TGTGCCAGCAACAGCTTATTGCACAGGAACTATGGCTACACCTTC	CASNSLLHRNYGYTF
-	14	TRBV6-6	few	TRBJ2-2	TGTGCCAGCAGTTACGACAGAGTCACCGGGGAGCTGTTTTTT	CASSYDRVTGELFF
TRBD2	16	TRBV27	-	TRBJ2-7	TGTGCCAGCAGTTCCCCAAGCGGGATGGCGTCCTACGAGCAGTACTTC	CASSSPSGMASYEQYF
TRBD2	18	TRBV4-1	few	TRBJ2-1	TGCGCCAGCAGCCAAGAGGGTAGCGGGAGAGTCACCTACAATGAGCAGTTCTTC	CASSQEGSGRVTYNEQFF
TRBD1	14	TRBV28	-	TRBJ1-1	TGTGCCAGCAGTTTGACAGGGCCCCGCACTGAAGCTTTCTTT	CASSLTGPRTEAFF
TRBD2	17	TRBV5-1	-	TRBJ2-2	TGCGCCAGCAGCTTGGCCAAGGCGGGGGAGAACACCGGGGAGCTGTTTTTT	CASSLAKAGENTGELFF
TRBD2	18	TRBV11-2	-	TRBJ2-7	TGTGCCAGCAGCTTAGAAAAGGGGCTAGCGGTTTCTTCCTACGAGCAGTACTTC	CASSLEKGLAVSSYEQYF
TRBD2	15	TRBV7-3	-	TRBJ2-1	TGTGCCAGCTCCCCTAAGCGGGAGGCCTACAATGAGCAGTTCTTC	CASSPKREAYNEQFF
-	18	TRBV30	-	TRBJ2-6	TGTGCCTGGAGTCAAGACGGGAGAAGGCTAGCAGGGGCCAACGTCCTGACTTTC	CAWSQDGRRLAGANVLTF
TRBD2	15	TRBV7-2	-	TRBJ2-7	TGTGCCAGCAGCTTAGATCCTAGCGGGAGTTTCGCGCAGTACTTC	CASSLDPSGSFAQYF
TRBD1	14	TRBV18	-	TRBJ1-2	TGTGCCAGCTCACTGGACAGGGCGGCCTATGGCTACACCTTC	CASSLDRAAYGYTF
-	15	TRBV28	-	TRBJ1-5	TGTGCCAGCATTCGGGGGAGGGATGGCAATCAGCCCCAGCATTTT	CASIRGRDGNQPQHF
-	14	TRBV6-5	once	TRBJ2-7	TGTGCCAGCAGCCGGGGTGCAGACGCCTACGAGCAGTACTTC	CASSRGADAYEQYF
TRBD1	13	TRBV9	-	TRBJ2-5	TGTGCCAGCAGCACAGGGACAGGGATGACCCAGTACTTC	CASSTGTGMTQYF
TRBD2	14	TRBV10-3	-	TRBJ2-1	TGTGCCACGTTAGCGGGCAGCTCCTACAATGAGCAGTTCTTC	CATLAGSSYNEQFF
-	15	TRBV6-5	-	TRBJ2-1	TGTGCCAGCAGTTTAATCGGGAGCTCCTACAATGAGCAGTTCTTC	CASSLIGSSYNEQFF
-	14	TRBV3-1/TRBV3-2	-	TRBJ1-3	TGTGCCAGCAGCCGGGGCCAGACGGGAAACACCATATATTTT	CASSRGQTGNTIYF
TRBD1	16	TRBV9	-	TRBJ1-2	TGTGCCAGCAGCGTTGACAAACAGGGGATTCTCGATGGCTACACCTTC	CASSVDKQGILDGYTF
-	13	TRBV12-5	-	TRBJ1-2	TGTGCTAGTGGTCAGACAGCAAACTATGGCTACACCTTC	CASGQTANYGYTF
TRBD2	16	TRBV7-9	-	TRBJ2-7	TGTGCCAGCAGCCCAGCGGGGGAGCGGGCCGCCTACGAGCAGTACTTC	CASSPAGERAAYEQYF
-	12	TRBV29-1	once	TRBJ1-2	TGCAGCGCTGAAGGAGCGACGGATGGCTACACCTTC	CSAEGATDGYTF
TRBD1	15	TRBV28	-	TRBJ2-7	TGTGCCAGCAGTATCCTGACAGGGGGCGGTTACGAGCAGTACTTC	CASSILTGGGYEQYF
-	13	TRBV3-1/TRBV3-2	-	TRBJ2-7	TGTGCCAGCAGCCAAGGCCGCTTCGGCGAGCAGTACTTC	CASSQGRFGEQYF
TRBD2	18	TRBV18	-	TRBJ2-7	TGTGCCAGCTCACCACAGGCGACTAGCGGGAGGGTCCCCTACGAGCAGTACTTC	CASSPQATSGRVPYEQYF
-	16	TRBV18	-	TRBJ2-2	TGTGCCAGCTCACCCCTACAGGCCGTTCAAAGCGGGGAGCTGTTTTTT	CASSPLQAVQSGELFF
-	15	TRBV3-1/TRBV3-2	-	TRBJ2-4	TGTGCCAGCAGCCAGGGCGCGGGACCCAAAAACATTCAGTACTTC	CASSQGAGPKNIQYF
-	15	TRBV6-5	once	TRBJ1-5	TGTGCCACTAAAAAGGGGCTGGGTAGCAATCAGCCCCAGCATTTT	CATKKGLGSNQPQHF
TRBD2	18	TRBV7-2	-	TRBJ2-1	TGTGCCAGCAGCTTAAGAAGGGTCGGACTAGCGGGAGCCGGGGAGCAGTTCTTC	CASSLRRVGLAGAGEQFF
-	15	TRBV7-9	-	TRBJ2-3	TGTGCCAGCAGCCCCAGGGCTACTAGCACAGATACGCAGTATTTT	CASSPRATSTDTQYF
-	15	TRBV18	few	TRBJ1-6	TGTGCCAGCTCCACCCAGGGGAACTATAATTCACCCCTCCACTTT	CASSTQGNYNSPLHF
TRBD1	15	TRBV5-1	few	TRBJ2-5	TGCGCCAGCAGCCCGGGGACAGGGGGCGGGGAGACCCAGTACTTC	CASSPGTGGGETQYF